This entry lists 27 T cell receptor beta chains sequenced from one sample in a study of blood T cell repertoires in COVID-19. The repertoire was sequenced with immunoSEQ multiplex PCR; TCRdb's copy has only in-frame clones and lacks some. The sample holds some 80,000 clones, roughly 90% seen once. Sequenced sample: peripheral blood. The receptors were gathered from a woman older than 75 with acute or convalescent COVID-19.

In DNA, the CDR3 is TGTGCCAGCAGCTTATTTGGGCGAAACACCATATATTTT. Its protein is CASSLFGRNTIYF. The chain is built from TRBV11-2 and TRBJ1-3; D is uncertain. This CDR3 comprises 13 residues. V shed 2 bases and J shed 5 bases, with 7 bases lying between them. CDR1 and CDR2 from the germline V gene are SGHAT and FQNNGV.

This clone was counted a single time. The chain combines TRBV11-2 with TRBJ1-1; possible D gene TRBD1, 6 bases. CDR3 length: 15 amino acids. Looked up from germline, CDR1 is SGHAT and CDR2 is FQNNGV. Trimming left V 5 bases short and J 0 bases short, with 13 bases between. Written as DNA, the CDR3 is TGTGCCAGCAGCCCCCGGACAGTCATGAACACTGAAGCTTTCTTT. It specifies CASSPRTVMNTEAFF.

DNA for the CDR3: TGTGCCAGCAGAGAAATCACAGGGGGGGGCTCACCCCTCCACTTT. It is translated as CASREITGGGSPLHF. The chain carries TRBV2 and TRBJ1-6; 8 nucleotides match TRBD1. Losses at the gene ends were 6 bases for V and 10 bases for J; bases not matched to a gene: 11. The germline V gene has CDR1 SNHLY and CDR2 FYNNEI. The CDR3 is made up of 15 amino acids.

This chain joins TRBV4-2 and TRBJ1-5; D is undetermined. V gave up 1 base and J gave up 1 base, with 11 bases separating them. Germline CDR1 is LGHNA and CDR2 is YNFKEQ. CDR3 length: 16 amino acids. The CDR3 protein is CASSQGRFLSNQPQHF. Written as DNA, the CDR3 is TGTGCCAGCAGCCAAGGCAGGTTCTTGAGCAATCAGCCCCAGCATTTT.

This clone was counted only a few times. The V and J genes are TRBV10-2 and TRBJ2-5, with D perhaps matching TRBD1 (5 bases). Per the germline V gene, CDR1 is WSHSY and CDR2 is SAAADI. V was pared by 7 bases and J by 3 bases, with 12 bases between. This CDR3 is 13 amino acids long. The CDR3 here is CASTVRGKETQYF. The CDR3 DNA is TGCGCCAGCACCGTTAGGGGTAAAGAGACCCAGTACTTC.

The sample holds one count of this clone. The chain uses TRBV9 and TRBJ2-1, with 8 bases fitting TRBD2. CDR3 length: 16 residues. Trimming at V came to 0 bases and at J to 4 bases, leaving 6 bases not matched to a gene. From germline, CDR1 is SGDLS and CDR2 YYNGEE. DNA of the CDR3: TGTGCCAGCAGCGTAGGAACGGGAGGGTCATACAATGAGCAGTTCTTC. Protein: CASSVGTGGSYNEQFF. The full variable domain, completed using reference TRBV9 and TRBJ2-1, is DSGVTQTPKHLITATGQRVTLRCSPRSGDLSVYWYQQSLDQGLQFLIQYYNGEERAKGNILERFSAQQFPDLHSELNLSSLELGDSALYFCASSVGTGGSYNEQFFGPGTRLTVL.

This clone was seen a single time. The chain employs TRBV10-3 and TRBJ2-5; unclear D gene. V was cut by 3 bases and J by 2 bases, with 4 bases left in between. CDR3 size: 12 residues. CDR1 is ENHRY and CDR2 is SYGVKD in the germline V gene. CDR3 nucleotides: TGTGCCATCAGTGAAATACAAGAGACCCAGTACTTC. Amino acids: CAISEIQETQYF.

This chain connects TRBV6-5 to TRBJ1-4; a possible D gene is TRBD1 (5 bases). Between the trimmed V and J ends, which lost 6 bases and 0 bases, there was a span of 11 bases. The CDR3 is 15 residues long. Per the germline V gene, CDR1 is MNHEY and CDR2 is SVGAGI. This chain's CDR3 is CASRPTGSTNEKLFF. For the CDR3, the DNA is TGTGCCAGCAGGCCTACAGGTTCAACTAATGAAAAACTGTTTTTT.

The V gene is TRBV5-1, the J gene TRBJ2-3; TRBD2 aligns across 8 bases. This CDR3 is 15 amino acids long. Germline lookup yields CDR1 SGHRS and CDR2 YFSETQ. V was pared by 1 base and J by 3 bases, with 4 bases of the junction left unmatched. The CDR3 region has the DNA TGCGCCAGCAGCTTGACCGGACTAGCAACAGATACGCAGTATTTT. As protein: CASSLTGLATDTQYF.

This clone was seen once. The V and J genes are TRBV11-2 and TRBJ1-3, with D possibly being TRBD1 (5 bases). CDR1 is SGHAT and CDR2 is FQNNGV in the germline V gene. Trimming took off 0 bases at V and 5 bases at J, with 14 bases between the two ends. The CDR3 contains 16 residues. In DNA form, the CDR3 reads TGTGCCAGCAGCTTAGATCGCCAGGGAATAAGAAACACCATATATTTT. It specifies CASSLDRQGIRNTIYF.

The CDR3 DNA reads TGTGCCAGCACCGTGGGGGGGACTAGCGGCAATGAGCAGTTCTTC. This codes for CASTVGGTSGNEQFF. This chain uses TRBV6-5 with TRBJ2-1, with 11 bases fitting TRBD2. The CDR3 is made up of 15 amino acids. The J segment lost 6 bases and the V segment lost 7 bases, leaving 8 bases of the junction unmatched. Germline CDR1 reads MNHEY; CDR2 reads SVGAGI.

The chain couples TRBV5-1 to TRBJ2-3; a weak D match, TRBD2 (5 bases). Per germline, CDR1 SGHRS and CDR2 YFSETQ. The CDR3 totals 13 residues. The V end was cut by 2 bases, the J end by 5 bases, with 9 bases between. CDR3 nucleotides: TGCGCCAGCAGCTTCGCCGAGGGAGATACGCAGTATTTT. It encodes CASSFAEGDTQYF.

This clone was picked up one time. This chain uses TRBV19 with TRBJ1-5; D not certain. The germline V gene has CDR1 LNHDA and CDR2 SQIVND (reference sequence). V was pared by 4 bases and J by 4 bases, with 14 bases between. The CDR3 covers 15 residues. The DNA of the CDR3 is TGTGCCAGTAGTACCCCGGGTTCGTGGAATCAGCCCCAGCATTTT. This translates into CASSTPGSWNQPQHF.

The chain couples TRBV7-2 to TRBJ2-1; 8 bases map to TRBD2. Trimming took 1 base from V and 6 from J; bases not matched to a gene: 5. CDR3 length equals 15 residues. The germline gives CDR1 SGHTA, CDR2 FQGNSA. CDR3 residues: CASSLVSGGGNEQFF. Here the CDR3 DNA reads TGTGCCAGCAGCTTAGTGTCGGGAGGGGGCAATGAGCAGTTCTTC.

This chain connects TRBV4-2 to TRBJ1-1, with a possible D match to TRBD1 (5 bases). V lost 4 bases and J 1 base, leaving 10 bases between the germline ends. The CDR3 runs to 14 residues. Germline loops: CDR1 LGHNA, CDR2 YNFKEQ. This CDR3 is CASSLYDRNTEAFF. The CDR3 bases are TGTGCCAGCAGCCTCTATGACAGGAACACTGAAGCTTTCTTT.

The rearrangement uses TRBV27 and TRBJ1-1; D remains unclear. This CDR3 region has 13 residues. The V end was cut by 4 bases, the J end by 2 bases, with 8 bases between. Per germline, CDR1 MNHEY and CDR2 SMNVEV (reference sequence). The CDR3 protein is CASSSGFNTEAFF. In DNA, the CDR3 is TGTGCCAGCAGTTCCGGTTTTAACACTGAAGCTTTCTTT.

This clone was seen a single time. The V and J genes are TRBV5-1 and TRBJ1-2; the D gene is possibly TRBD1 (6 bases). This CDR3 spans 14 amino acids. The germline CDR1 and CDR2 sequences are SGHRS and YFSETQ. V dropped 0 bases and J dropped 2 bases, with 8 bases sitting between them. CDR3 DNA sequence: TGCGCCAGCAGCTTGGAAACAGGGAACTATGGCTACACCTTC. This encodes CASSLETGNYGYTF.

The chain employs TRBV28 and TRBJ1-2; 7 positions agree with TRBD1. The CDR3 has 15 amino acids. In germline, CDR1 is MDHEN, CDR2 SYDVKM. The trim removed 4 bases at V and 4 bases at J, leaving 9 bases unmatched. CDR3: CASSSTGVKSYGYTF. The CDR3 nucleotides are TGTGCCAGCAGTTCCACAGGGGTAAAGTCCTATGGCTACACCTTC.

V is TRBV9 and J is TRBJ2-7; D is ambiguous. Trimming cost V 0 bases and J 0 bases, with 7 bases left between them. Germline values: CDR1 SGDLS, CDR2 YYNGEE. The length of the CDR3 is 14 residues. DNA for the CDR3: TGTGCCAGCAGCGTAGGATGGAGCTCCTACGAGCAGTACTTC. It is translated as CASSVGWSSYEQYF.

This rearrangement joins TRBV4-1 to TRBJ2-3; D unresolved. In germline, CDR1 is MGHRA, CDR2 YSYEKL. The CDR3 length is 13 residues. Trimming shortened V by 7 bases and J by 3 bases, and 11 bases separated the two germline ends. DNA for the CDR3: TGCGCCAGCACCCAGAGAGGTACAGATACGCAGTATTTT. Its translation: CASTQRGTDTQYF.

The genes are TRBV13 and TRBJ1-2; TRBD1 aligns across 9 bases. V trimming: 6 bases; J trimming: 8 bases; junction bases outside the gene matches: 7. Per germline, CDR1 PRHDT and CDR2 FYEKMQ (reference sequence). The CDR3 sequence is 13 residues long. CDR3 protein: CASRQTGGEGYTF. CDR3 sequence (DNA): TGTGCCAGCAGGCAAACAGGGGGCGAGGGCTACACCTTC.

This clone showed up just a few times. The CDR3 is CASSFAGNQPQHF. DNA of the CDR3: TGTGCCAGCAGTTTTGCGGGTAATCAGCCCCAGCATTTT. This chain uses TRBV28 with TRBJ1-5; D gene uncertain. This CDR3 region has 13 residues. Germline values: CDR1 MDHEN, CDR2 SYDVKM. V lost 3 bases and J 4 bases, leaving 7 bases between the germline ends.

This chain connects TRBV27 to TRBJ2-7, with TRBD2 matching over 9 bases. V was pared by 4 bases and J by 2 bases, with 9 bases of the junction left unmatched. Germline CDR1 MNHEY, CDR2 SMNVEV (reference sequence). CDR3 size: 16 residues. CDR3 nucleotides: TGTGCCAGCAGTTCTCTGATAGCGGGGGCCCCCTACGAGCAGTACTTC. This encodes CASSSLIAGAPYEQYF.

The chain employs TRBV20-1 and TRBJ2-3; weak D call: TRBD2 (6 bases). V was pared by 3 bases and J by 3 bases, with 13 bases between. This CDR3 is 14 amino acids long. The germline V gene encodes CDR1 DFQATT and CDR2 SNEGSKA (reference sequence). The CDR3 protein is CSASPSGLTDTQYF. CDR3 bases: TGCAGTGCTAGTCCCAGCGGGTTGACAGATACGCAGTATTTT.

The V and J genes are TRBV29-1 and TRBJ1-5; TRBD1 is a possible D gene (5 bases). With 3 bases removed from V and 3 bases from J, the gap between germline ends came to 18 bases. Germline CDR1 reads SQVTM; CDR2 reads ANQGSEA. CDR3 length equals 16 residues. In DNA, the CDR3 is TGCAGCGTTGATGTTGGGGCAAATCCATACAATCAGCCCCAGCATTTT. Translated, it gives CSVDVGANPYNQPQHF.

The CDR3 sequence: CASSERGGAGEKLFF. The DNA of the CDR3 is TGTGCCAGCAGTGAAAGGGGAGGGGCCGGTGAAAAACTGTTTTTT. The rearrangement uses TRBV6-1 and TRBJ1-4, with a tentative D call TRBD1 (5 bases). Trimming left V 2 bases short and J 7 bases short, with 14 bases between. The CDR3 has 15 amino acids. Germline-derived CDR1 and CDR2 are MNHNS and SASEGT.

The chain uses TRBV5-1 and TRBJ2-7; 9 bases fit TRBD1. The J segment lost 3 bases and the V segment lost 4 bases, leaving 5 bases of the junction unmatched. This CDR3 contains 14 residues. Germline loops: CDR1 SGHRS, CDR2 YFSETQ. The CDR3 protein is CASSKGQGVYEQYF. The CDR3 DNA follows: TGCGCCAGCAGCAAGGGACAGGGTGTCTACGAGCAGTACTTC. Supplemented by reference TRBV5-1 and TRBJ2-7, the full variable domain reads KAGVTQTPRYLIKTRGQQVTLSCSPISGHRSVSWYQQTPGQGLQFLFEYFSETQRNKGNFPGRFSGRQFSNSRSEMNVSTLELGDSALYLCASSKGQGVYEQYFGPGTRLTVT.